These 5 T cell receptor beta chains came from one sample sequenced in a study of shared clonotypes between healthy human individuals. Sequenced by immunoSEQ multiplex PCR; TCRdb stores in-frame clones only, minus some. Counted here are about 480,000 clones, 79% occurring once; the ten biggest clones make up approximately 12%. The sample consisted of PBMCs. The origin of the receptors is a woman aged 40 to 49 in good health. Some clones in this sample may be carry-over from other donors' samples.

DNA of the CDR3: TGTGCCAGCAGCTTCAGCCTAGCGAGTGAAGCTTTCTTT. Its protein is CASSFSLASEAFF. The J gene is TRBJ1-1, the V gene TRBV9; D call uncertain. The ends were cut back, 4 bases at V and 7 bases at J, with 14 bases in the middle. The CDR3 consists of 13 residues. Germline CDR1 is SGDLS and CDR2 is YYNGEE.

This chain connects TRBV19 to TRBJ1-2; D uncertain. V was shortened by 4 bases and J by 0 bases, with 3 bases between the two germline ends. Germline CDR1 and CDR2: LNHDA and SQIVND (reference sequence). CDR3 length equals 12 residues. The CDR3 sequence: CASSKANYGYTF. The CDR3 DNA sequence: TGTGCCAGTAGTAAGGCTAACTATGGCTACACCTTC.

This rearrangement joins TRBV5-1 to TRBJ1-1; D remains unclear. This CDR3 contains 17 residues. Trimming shortened V by 0 bases and J by 4 bases, and 19 bases separated the two germline ends. The germline V gene encodes CDR1 SGHRS and CDR2 YFSETQ. The CDR3 is CASSLVAGTHRGTEAFF. The CDR3 DNA follows: TGCGCCAGCAGCTTGGTGGCGGGAACACACCGGGGCACTGAAGCTTTCTTT.

This clone showed up just once. The V and J genes are TRBV11-3 and TRBJ1-3; TRBD1 might be the D (5 bases). The V end lost 1 base, the J end lost 0 bases, and 10 bases lay between the germline ends. This CDR3 region has 16 residues. CDR1 and CDR2 (germline): SGHNT, YENEEA. CDR3 region: CASSLAGTASGNTIYF. The CDR3 nucleotides read TGTGCCAGCAGCTTAGCGGGGACGGCCTCTGGAAACACCATATATTTT.

CDR3 sequence: CASSLFPTSDYEQYF. The CDR3 DNA sequence: TGTGCCAGCAGCTTATTCCCGACTAGCGACTACGAGCAGTACTTC. V is TRBV11-2 and J is TRBJ2-7; 8 bases match TRBD2. Germline loops: CDR1 SGHAT, CDR2 FQNNGV. Losses at the gene ends were 2 bases for V and 3 bases for J; bases not matched to a gene: 6. The CDR3 loop spans 15 amino acids.